This TCR beta chain was profiled in a study of CXCR3-negative and CXCR3-positive naive CD8 T cells. TRB cDNA was prepared as libraries by UMI-labeled 5' RACE. Following a re-call of the 5' RACE reads, TCRdb has one entry per CDR3 protein and lacks DNA. The data show 100,000 to 150,000 distinct CDR3 sequences, and the top ten clones hold 0.29%. The CDR3 length is 13 residues. The specimen was naive CXCR3- CD8+ T cells from blood. Specified subset: CD45RO-CCR7+CD27+CD95- naive CD8+ T cells lacking CXCR3 (TNR3-). This chain links TRBV21-1 with TRBJ2-3. TRBV21-1 has pseudogene status. The receptor was derived from a human donor in good health. Some clones in this sample may be carry-over from other donors' samples. CDR3 region: CASSKRGLDTQYF.